The T cell receptor (beta chain) under discussion was sequenced for a study of T-cell memory formation after mild COVID-19. About the study: Largely, TCR clusters stayed within a single donor. Regarding the study as a whole: CD8+ contracting clones occupied EMRA, while CD4+ ones occupied mainly CM and EM. Later expanders leaned toward CD4+, whereas clones contracting from day 15 to 85 were balanced CD4/CD8.

This CDR3 spans 15 amino acids. The germline V gene encodes CDR1 SGHRS and CDR2 YFSETQ. V was shortened by 0 bases and J by 5 bases, with 13 bases between the two germline ends. From 5'RACE with constant-segment primers came TCR alpha and TCR beta cDNA libraries that carried sample barcodes and UMIs. TCRdb called the 5' RACE reads again in MiXCR, with one record for every CDR3 protein. The table records some 450,000 distinct CDR3 sequences, more than 15% of them present only once. A note on this clonotype: Antigen specificity is unknown.

The sequenced material came from PBMCs or a T cell subset sorted from them (not recorded which). The chain has TRBV5-1 and TRBJ2-3; tentatively, D is TRBD1 (6 bases). This clonotype was sampled from a man between 18 and 29 years old who had mild COVID-19 (a few samples of this study predate the infection). Cell type and time point are not known. CDR3 sequence reads: CASSLAGVGGDTQYF. CDR3 DNA sequence: TGCGCCAGCAGCTTGGCAGGGGTCGGAGGAGATACGCAGTATTTT.